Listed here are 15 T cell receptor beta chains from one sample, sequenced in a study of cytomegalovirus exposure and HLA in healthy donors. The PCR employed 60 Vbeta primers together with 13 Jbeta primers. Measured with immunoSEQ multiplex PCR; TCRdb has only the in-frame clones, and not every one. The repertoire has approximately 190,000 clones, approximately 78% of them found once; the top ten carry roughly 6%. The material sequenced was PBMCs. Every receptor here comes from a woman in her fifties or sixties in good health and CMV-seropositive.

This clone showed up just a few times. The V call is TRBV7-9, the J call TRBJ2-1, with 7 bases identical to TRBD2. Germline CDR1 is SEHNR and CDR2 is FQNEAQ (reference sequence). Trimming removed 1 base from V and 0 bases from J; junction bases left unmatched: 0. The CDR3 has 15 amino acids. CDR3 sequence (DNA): TGTGCCAGCAGCTTAGGCGGGGGCTCCTACAATGAGCAGTTCTTC. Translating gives CASSLGGGSYNEQFF.

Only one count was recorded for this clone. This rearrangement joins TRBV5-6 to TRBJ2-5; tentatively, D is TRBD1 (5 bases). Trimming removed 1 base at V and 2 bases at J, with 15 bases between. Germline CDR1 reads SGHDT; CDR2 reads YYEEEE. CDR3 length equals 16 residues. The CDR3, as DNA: TGTGCCAGCAGCTTGAAAGGACACGTTACTCAAGAGACCCAGTACTTC. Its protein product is CASSLKGHVTQETQYF.

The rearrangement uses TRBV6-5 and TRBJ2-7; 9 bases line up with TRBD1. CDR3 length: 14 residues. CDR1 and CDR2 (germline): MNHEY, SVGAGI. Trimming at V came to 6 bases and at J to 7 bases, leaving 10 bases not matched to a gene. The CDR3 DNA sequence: TGTGCCAGCAGCAGGGACAGGGCCGCGCGTGAGCAGTACTTC. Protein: CASSRDRAAREQYF.

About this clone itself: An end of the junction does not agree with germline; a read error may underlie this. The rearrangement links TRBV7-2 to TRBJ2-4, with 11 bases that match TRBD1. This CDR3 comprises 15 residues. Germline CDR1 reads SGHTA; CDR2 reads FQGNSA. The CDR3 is CASSPRTGGINSQYF. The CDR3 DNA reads TGTGCCAGCAGCCCCAGGACAGGGGGCATAAACAGTCAGTACTTC.

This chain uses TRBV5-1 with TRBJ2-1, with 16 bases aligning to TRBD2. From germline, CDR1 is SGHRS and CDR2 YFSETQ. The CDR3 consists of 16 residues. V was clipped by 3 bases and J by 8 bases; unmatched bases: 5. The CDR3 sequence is CASSWTGTSGRDEQFF. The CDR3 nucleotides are TGCGCCAGCAGCTGGACCGGGACTAGCGGGAGGGATGAGCAGTTCTTC.

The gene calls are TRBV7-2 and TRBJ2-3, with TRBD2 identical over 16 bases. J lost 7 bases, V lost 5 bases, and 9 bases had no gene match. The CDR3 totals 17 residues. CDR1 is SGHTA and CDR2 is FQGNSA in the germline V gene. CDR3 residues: CASSQGLAGGLSNTQYF. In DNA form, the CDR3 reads TGTGCCAGCAGCCAGGGACTAGCGGGGGGGCTTAGCAATACGCAGTATTTT.

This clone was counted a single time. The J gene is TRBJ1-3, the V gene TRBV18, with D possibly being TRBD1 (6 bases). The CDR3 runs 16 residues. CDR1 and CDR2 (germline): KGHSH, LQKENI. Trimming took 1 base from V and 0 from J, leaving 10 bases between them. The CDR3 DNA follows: TGTGCCAGCTCACCACTCCTCAGGGGCTCTGGAAACACCATATATTTT. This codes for CASSPLLRGSGNTIYF.

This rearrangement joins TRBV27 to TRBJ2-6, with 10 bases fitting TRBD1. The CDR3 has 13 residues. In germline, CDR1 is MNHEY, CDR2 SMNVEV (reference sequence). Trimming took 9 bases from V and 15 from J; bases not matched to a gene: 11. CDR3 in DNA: TGTGCCAGTGGGACAGGGGCTACCCACGGCCTGACTTTC. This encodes CASGTGATHGLTF.

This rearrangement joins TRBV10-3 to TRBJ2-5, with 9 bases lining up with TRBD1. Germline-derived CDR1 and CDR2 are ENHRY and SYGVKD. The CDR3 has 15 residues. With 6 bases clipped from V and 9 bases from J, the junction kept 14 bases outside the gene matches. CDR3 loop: CAISPGTGLVGPQYF. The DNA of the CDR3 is TGTGCCATCAGCCCCGGGACAGGGCTAGTCGGGCCCCAGTACTTC.

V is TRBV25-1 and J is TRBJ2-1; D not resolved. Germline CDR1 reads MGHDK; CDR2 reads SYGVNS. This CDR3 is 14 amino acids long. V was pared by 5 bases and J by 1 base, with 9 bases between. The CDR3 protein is CASSPSGSYNEQFF. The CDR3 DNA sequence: TGTGCCAGCAGTCCCTCGGGTTCCTACAATGAGCAGTTCTTC.

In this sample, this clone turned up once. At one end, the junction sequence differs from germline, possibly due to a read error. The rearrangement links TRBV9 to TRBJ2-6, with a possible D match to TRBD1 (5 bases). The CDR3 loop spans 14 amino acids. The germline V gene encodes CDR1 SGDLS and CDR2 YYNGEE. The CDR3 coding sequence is TGTGCCAGCAGCGTAGACCCTGGGGCCAACGGCCTGACTTTC. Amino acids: CASSVDPGANGLTF.

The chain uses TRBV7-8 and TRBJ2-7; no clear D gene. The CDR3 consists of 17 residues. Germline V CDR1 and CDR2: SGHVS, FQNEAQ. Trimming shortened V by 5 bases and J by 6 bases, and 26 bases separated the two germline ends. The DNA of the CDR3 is TGTGCCAGCAGCCCAGAGCGCGGTGGCAGCTTGAGTCGCGAGCAGTACTTC. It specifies CASSPERGGSLSREQYF. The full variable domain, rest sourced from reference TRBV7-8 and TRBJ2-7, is GAGVSQSPRYKVAKRGQDVALRCDPISGHVSLFWYQQALGQGPEFLTYFQNEAQLDKSGLPSDRFFAERPEGSVSTLKIQRTQQEDSAVYLCASSPERGGSLSREQYFGPGTRLTVT.

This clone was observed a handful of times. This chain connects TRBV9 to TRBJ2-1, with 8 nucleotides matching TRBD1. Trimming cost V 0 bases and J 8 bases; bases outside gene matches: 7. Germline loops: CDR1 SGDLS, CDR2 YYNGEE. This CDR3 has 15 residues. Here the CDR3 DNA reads TGTGCCAGCAGCGTAGGGCCGGACAGGGTGCATGAGCAGTTCTTC. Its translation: CASSVGPDRVHEQFF.

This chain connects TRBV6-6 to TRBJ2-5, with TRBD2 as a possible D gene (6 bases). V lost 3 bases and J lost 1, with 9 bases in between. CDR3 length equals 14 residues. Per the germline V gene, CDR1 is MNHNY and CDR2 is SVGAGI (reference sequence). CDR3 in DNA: TGTGCCAGCAGTTATGGGGGGTTCCAAGAGACCCAGTACTTC. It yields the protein CASSYGGFQETQYF.

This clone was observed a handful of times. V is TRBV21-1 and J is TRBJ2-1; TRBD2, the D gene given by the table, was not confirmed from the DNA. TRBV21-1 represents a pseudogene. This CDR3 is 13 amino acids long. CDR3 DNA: TGTGCCTGCACCGGGACTGTTCACAATGAGCAGTTCTTC. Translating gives CACTGTVHNEQFF.